The T cell receptor (beta chain) described here comes from a study of identical twins (dated by TCRdb to the mid-2010s). Concerning the study at large: The study deep-sequenced TCR alpha and beta repertoires from monozygotic twins, unrelated adults of various ages and cord blood to test whether fetal clonotypes persist. To rule out contamination, replicate twin experiments were performed at different times with different library preparation protocols.

Every donor in the study was a healthy Caucasian. The twin cohort consisted of three pairs of female monozygotic twins, all aged about 18 to 29 years. Positive isolation kits from Invitrogen were used to isolate the CD4+ and CD8+ T cell populations. The junction carries 13 bases between V and J, which are trimmed by 2 bases and 1 base respectively. From the germline V gene (reference sequence), CDR1 is DFQATT and CDR2 is SNEGSKA. The CDR3 contains 15 residues, cysteine and phenylalanine counted. Only the CDR3 portion is preserved as DNA: 45 bases, with reading frame beginning at the first base. To prepare the library, 5' RACE was applied. Instrument used: Illumina HiSeq 2000. A universal primer binding site was introduced by template switching, and a unique molecular identifier was present in the final cDNA, enabling accurate counting of TCR cDNA molecules. Specific primers in the conserved constant-segment region were used to synthesize first-strand cDNA for TCR alpha and beta chains. To control for contamination, every cDNA library carried two barcodes: a SMART-Mk sample barcode plus Illumina barcodes. TruSeq adapter sequences, together with Illumina sample barcodes, were added in two successive PCR steps. TCR alpha and beta cDNA libraries were sequenced on the Illumina HiSeq platform with custom primers. Per the source publication's procedure: MiGEC processed the raw reads to extract unique molecular identifiers, while MiXCR was used to determine the CDR3 positions. For each individual, recombination models were inferred using an EM algorithm with the repgenHMM and IGoR tools. Shared clonotypes were analyzed with the tcR package in R, and sharing was normalized by the product of cloneset sizes. To study raw recombination free of thymic and clonal selection effects, out-of-frame nonproductive sequences were analyzed. Using fastp at Q25 and MiXCR, TCRdb reprocessed the public reads and kept productive beta chains. Here each entry gathers all rows of one CDR3 protein and keeps the most common genes and DNA. For this entry, the V and J calls and clone size follow TCRdb and not the study's own pipeline. The table for this sample lists just over 500,000 distinct CDR3 sequences; around 20% of them were counted only once. The top ten clonotypes cover around 0.91% of the sample.

Study-level results and caveats: Because the same donors could not be followed over many years, the conclusions depended on cross-sectional statistical analysis. In monozygotic twins, out-of-frame TCR alpha sharing was systematically underestimated by recombination models, although the models agreed with sharing between unrelated individuals. Zero-insertion analyses could be partly confounded by invariant T cells such as MAIT and iNKT, although diverse VJ usage argued against such confounding for most clonotypes. Fewer insertions were carried by abundant cord blood beta clonotypes; a weaker similar trend was observed in young adult naive repertoires, while no such trend was observed in memory repertoires. Compared with coincidental sharing between unrelated individuals, an excess of low generation-probability sequences was observed among out-of-frame TCR alpha sequences shared between twins. A weaker excess of twin sharing was found in beta out-of-frame sequences because the signal-to-noise ratio was lowered by fewer shared sequences.

Regarding this clonotype: What antigen it recognizes has not been identified. No quality values exist for individual bases; no much larger clone is one base distant.

The sample was also linked to a second study, of T cells expressing NK-cell markers. The second paper further reports: About 8 donors provided sorted CD3+CD56+NKG2C+, CD3+CD56+NKG2C- and CD3+CD56-NKG2C+ T-cell subsets, whose TCR beta-chain repertoires were profiled. Of the eight sequenced donors, seven were found to be HCMV-seropositive and one was found to be HCMV-seronegative. In several experiments an anti-gammadeltaTCR antibody was added to restrict sorting to alphabetaTCR-expressing T cells. In 5 to 7 donors, the dominant CD3+CD56+NKG2C+ clonotypes were found to rank among the top 10 CD8+ clonotypes and to make up roughly 1.0-7.0% of CD8+ T cells. Those dominant clonotypes were again the most abundant among CD3+CD56-NKG2C+ cells in a few donors, at about 25-60.1%. It remained unclear whether the expanded NKG2C-expressing T cell clones were specific for HCMV antigens. All eight donors whose samples were sequenced were randomly selected healthy volunteers, three of them men and five women. A commercial ELISA kit detecting HCMV-specific IgG in serum was used to determine HCMV serostatus. MIGEC was used to demultiplex reads and group the reads by UMI, and MiTCR was used to assemble and quantify clonotypes. To exclude erroneous sequences, only TCR cDNA sequences supported by at least two reads were retained. The tcR package was used for downstream repertoire analysis, and clonotypes were matched between fractions using CDR3 nucleotide sequence together with V segment. VDJmatch was used to annotate antigen specificity against VDJdb, with one amino acid substitution in CDR3 allowed.

The chain joins TRBV20-1 to TRBJ2-3; a tentative D match to TRBD2 spans 6 bases. The sequence came from a woman younger than 35 in good health. Sequencing was carried out using CD4+ T cells sorted from blood. The DNA sequence reads TGCAGTGCTAGAATCCGAGCGGGTGGCACAGATACGCAGTATTTT. It specifies CSARIRAGGTDTQYF.